One sample yielded the 20 T cell receptor beta chains listed below, sequenced in a study of cytomegalovirus exposure and HLA in healthy donors. PCR amplification relied on 60 Vbeta primers (plus 13 Jbeta primers). Sequenced by immunoSEQ multiplex PCR; TCRdb stores in-frame clones only, minus some. The sample carries 100,000 to 150,000 clones, 70% to 75% recorded once. Sequencing used PBMCs. These receptors all stem from a middle-aged woman in good health and CMV-seropositive.

The J gene is TRBJ2-1, the V gene TRBV5-1; 8 bases fit TRBD2. Trimming took 4 bases from V and 6 from J; bases not matched to a gene: 9. The length of the CDR3 is 15 residues. Germline V gene lookup returns CDR1 SGHRS and CDR2 YFSETQ. The DNA for the CDR3 is TGCGCCAGCAGCACGTCGGGAGGGCCGTTCAATGAGCAGTTCTTC. Translating it yields CASSTSGGPFNEQFF.

This clone came up once. The chain joins TRBV18 to TRBJ2-7; D is unresolved. The CDR3 loop spans 11 amino acids. Looked up from germline, CDR1 is KGHSH and CDR2 is LQKENI. V was cut by 5 bases and J by 6 bases, with 8 bases left in between. The CDR3 region is CASSNPTEQYF. The CDR3, as DNA: TGTGCCAGCTCAAATCCTACCGAGCAGTACTTC.

This chain joins TRBV14 and TRBJ2-3; 10 bases fit TRBD2. V shed 3 bases and J 4 bases; nucleotides not matched to a gene: 10. Germline CDR1 is SGHDN and CDR2 is FVKESK. CDR3 length: 17 amino acids. The CDR3 nucleotides are TGTGCCAGCAGCCAGAGAAGGTTAGGGACTAGCGCAGATACGCAGTATTTT. Its protein product is CASSQRRLGTSADTQYF.

This sequence joins TRBV25-1 and TRBJ2-7; no definite D call. The CDR3 sequence is 14 residues long. Trimming removed 1 base at V and 0 bases at J, with 7 bases between. In germline, CDR1 is MGHDK, CDR2 SYGVNS. CDR3 bases: TGTGCCAGCAGTGAATCAGGCATCTCCTACGAGCAGTACTTC. This gives the protein CASSESGISYEQYF.

This clone was picked up a small number of times. The chain is built from TRBV5-6 and TRBJ2-3, with TRBD2 matching 10 bases. Germline V gene lookup returns CDR1 SGHDT and CDR2 YYEEEE. V dropped 2 bases and J dropped 5; count of bases not matched to a gene: 11. The CDR3 spans 17 residues. CDR3 bases: TGTGCCAGCAGCTTCTCCAATCTAGCGGGGGTGGTAGATACGCAGTATTTT. It encodes CASSFSNLAGVVDTQYF.

This clone is a singleton in its sample. The chain is built from TRBV9 and TRBJ2-3, with D perhaps TRBD1 (6 bases). CDR1 and CDR2 (germline): SGDLS, YYNGEE. The length of the CDR3 is 14 residues. V lost 4 bases, J lost 6 bases, and 15 bases lay in between. The DNA of the CDR3 is TGTGCCAGCAGCCCTGGGAGTAGGGGGGATACGCAGTATTTT. Its protein is CASSPGSRGDTQYF.

This chain joins TRBV28 and TRBJ2-7; the match to TRBD1 covers 10 bases. The junction had 8 bases not matched to a gene; V was cut back by 11 bases and J by 4 bases. The CDR3 contains 13 residues. The germline gives CDR1 MDHEN, CDR2 SYDVKM. The CDR3 bases are TGTGCCTGCACCGGGACAGGGGCGTACGAGCAGTACTTC. It encodes CACTGTGAYEQYF.

Regarding this clone: Other DNA sequences within the sample encode an identical CDR3. V and J are TRBV7-9 and TRBJ2-3, with 7 bases that match TRBD1. This CDR3 has 18 amino acids. Germline V gene sequence: CDR1 SEHNR, CDR2 FQNEAQ (reference sequence). The V segment lost 5 bases and the J segment 4 bases; nucleotides outside the gene matches: 18. For the CDR3, the DNA is TGTGCCAGCAGCGCCCTAGACAGGGAACCTAGTTATGCAGATACGCAGTATTTT. Translated, it gives CASSALDREPSYADTQYF.

The V call is TRBV19, the J call TRBJ1-6, with TRBD1 matching 8 bases. With 6 bases clipped from V and 10 bases from J, the junction kept 5 bases outside the gene matches. Germline V lookup: CDR1 LNHDA, CDR2 SQIVND (reference sequence). CDR3 size: 13 residues. This chain's CDR3 is CASRTGDSSPLHF. The CDR3 region has the DNA TGTGCCAGTAGGACAGGGGATTCCTCACCCCTCCACTTT.

The chain employs TRBV23-1 and TRBJ1-5; the D is unclear. TRBV23-1 is filed as an ORF, its function uncertain. The CDR3 covers 17 residues. Between the trimmed V and J ends, which lost 1 base and 4 bases, there was a span of 17 bases. The CDR3 here is CASSQFQRRSRNQPQHF. CDR3 nucleotides: TGCGCCAGCAGTCAATTTCAGAGGAGGTCTCGGAATCAGCCCCAGCATTTT.

This clone appeared a single time. The V and J genes are TRBV18 and TRBJ1-6; 8 bases fit TRBD1. Germline-derived CDR1 and CDR2 are KGHSH and LQKENI. Germline trimming cut 3 bases from V and 0 bases from J; bases unmatched to any gene: 4. The CDR3 has 17 amino acids. CDR3 amino acids: CASSPNRGDSYNSPLHF. The DNA for the CDR3 is TGTGCCAGCTCACCTAACAGGGGGGACTCCTATAATTCACCCCTCCACTTT.

This rearrangement joins TRBV5-5 to TRBJ1-2; D is undetermined. The germline V gene encodes CDR1 SGHKS and CDR2 YYEKEE (reference sequence). Trimming stripped 0 bases from V and 6 bases from J, with 15 bases between. The CDR3 is made up of 15 amino acids. Here the CDR3 DNA reads TGTGCCAGCAGCTTGGCCTACAGTGACCATAATGGCTACACCTTC. Translating gives CASSLAYSDHNGYTF.

Turning to this clone: Other DNA sequences in this specimen translate into the identical CDR3. J is TRBJ1-2 and V is TRBV7-2; D is possibly TRBD1 (6 bases). Trimming removed 5 bases at V and 5 bases at J, with 15 bases between. This CDR3 has 14 amino acids. CDR1 SGHTA and CDR2 FQGNSA come from the germline V gene. The CDR3 nucleotides read TGTGCCAGCAGCCCCCAGGGGCAGAGTTATGGCTACACCTTC. Translated: CASSPQGQSYGYTF.

V usage is TRBV7-3 and J usage is TRBJ2-2, with 11 bases identical to TRBD2. The CDR3 contains 17 residues. Germline CDR1 SGHTA, CDR2 FQGTGA. V was pared by 2 bases and J by 0 bases, with 2 bases of the junction left unmatched. The CDR3 DNA reads as TGTGCCAGCAGCTTACCTAGCGGGAGGCCGAACACCGGGGAGCTGTTTTTT. This encodes CASSLPSGRPNTGELFF.

The rearrangement links TRBV6-1 to TRBJ1-2; the D is unclear. The CDR3 has 13 residues. Trimming shortened V by 6 bases and J by 0 bases, and 8 bases separated the two germline ends. Germline V gene sequence: CDR1 MNHNS, CDR2 SASEGT. CDR3 coding DNA: TGTGCCAGCAGCCGAGCACCTAACTATGGCTACACCTTC. Amino acid sequence: CASSRAPNYGYTF.

The chain is built from TRBV5-1 and TRBJ1-2; D is unresolved. V shed 4 bases and J shed 6 bases, with 22 bases lying between them. This CDR3 has 16 residues. Looked up from germline, CDR1 is SGHRS and CDR2 is YFSETQ. Here the CDR3 DNA reads TGCGCCAGCAGCCCCACTGTCCCCGTTCAACCGGATGGCTACACCTTC. This translates into CASSPTVPVQPDGYTF.

The CDR3 here is CASRPSGGIPYEQYF. The CDR3 nucleotides read TGTGCCAGTAGGCCCAGTGGAGGGATCCCCTACGAGCAGTACTTC. The chain employs TRBV19 and TRBJ2-7; TRBD2 is a possible D gene (6 bases). Germline CDR1 is LNHDA and CDR2 is SQIVND (reference sequence). V gave up 6 bases and J gave up 2 bases, with 17 bases separating them. This CDR3 contains 15 residues.

V gene TRBV7-8 combines with J gene TRBJ2-7, with TRBD1 identical over 9 bases. Germline V gene data show CDR1 as SGHVS and CDR2 as FQNEAQ. The CDR3 is 14 amino acids. The V segment lost 8 bases and the J segment 3 bases; nucleotides outside the gene matches: 8. CDR3 amino acids: CASGLGQGHYEQYF. The CDR3 DNA follows: TGTGCCAGCGGCCTGGGACAGGGTCACTACGAGCAGTACTTC.

The V call is TRBV18, the J call TRBJ1-1; D is ambiguous. The length of the CDR3 is 14 residues. V shed 3 bases and J shed 2 bases, with 10 bases lying between them. CDR1 is KGHSH and CDR2 is LQKENI in the germline V gene. CDR3 sequence (DNA): TGTGCCAGCTCACCGCCTACAGCTAACACTGAAGCTTTCTTT. It specifies CASSPPTANTEAFF.

The chain carries TRBV6-5 and TRBJ1-2, with 11 bases lining up with TRBD1. Looked up from germline, CDR1 is MNHEY and CDR2 is SVGAGI. The CDR3 spans 15 residues. V lost 5 bases, J lost 4 bases, and 6 bases stayed unmatched. CDR3 region: CASSRTGGGLYGYTF. In DNA, the CDR3 is TGTGCCAGCAGTCGGACAGGGGGCGGTCTCTATGGCTACACCTTC.